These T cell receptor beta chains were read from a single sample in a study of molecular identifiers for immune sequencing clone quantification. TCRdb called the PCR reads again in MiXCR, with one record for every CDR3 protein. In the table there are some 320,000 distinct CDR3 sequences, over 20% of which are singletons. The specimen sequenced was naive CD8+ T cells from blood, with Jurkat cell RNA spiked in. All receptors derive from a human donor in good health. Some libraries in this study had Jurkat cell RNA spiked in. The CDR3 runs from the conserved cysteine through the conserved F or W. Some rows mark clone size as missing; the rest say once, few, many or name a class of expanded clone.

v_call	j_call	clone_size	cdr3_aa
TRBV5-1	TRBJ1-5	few	CASSWDGQRNQPQHF
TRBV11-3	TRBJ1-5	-	CASSCTGTNQPQHF
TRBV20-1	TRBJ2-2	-	CSARDEKEGELFF
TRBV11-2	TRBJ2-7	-	CASSSGTGSLIEQYF
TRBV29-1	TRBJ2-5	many	CSVDSETQYF
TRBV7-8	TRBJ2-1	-	CASSHRTSFEQFF
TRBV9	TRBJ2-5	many	CASSPLVSSQETQYF
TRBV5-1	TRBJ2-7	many	CASSSGTLYEQYF
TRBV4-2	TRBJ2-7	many	CASSLEREAYEQYF
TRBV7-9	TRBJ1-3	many	CASSSGTSGNTIYF
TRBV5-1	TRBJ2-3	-	CASSLRTGTTLLWDTQYF
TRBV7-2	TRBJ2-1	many	CASSPIGRANEQFF
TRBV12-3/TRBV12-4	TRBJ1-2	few	CASSLTGQGDYGYTF
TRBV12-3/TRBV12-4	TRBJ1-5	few	CASSQIPSQPQHF
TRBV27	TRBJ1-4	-	CASSLFGTHNEKLFF
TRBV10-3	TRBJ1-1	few	CAISDFEQGVGGEAFF
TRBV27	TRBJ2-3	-	CASSIFPGQGEYF
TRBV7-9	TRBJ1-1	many	CASTLTLAQNTEAFF
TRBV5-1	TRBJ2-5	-	CASSLGSGSVGETQYF
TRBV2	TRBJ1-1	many	CASRDRDRTFFVTEAFF
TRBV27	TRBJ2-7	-	CASSSPGKSYEQYF
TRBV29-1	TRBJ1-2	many	CSVENRGIGYGYTF
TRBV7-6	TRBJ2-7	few	CASSYGTSINEQYF
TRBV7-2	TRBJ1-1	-	CASSLGGNAEAFF
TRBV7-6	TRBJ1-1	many	CASSPGTVNTEAFF
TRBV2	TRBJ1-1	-	CASSAFKGREMEALF
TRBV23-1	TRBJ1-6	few	CASSHPRAGRYSPLHF
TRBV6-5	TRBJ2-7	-	CASSPEPSGSSYEQYF
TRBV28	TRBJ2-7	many	CASSLTRLGSYEQYF
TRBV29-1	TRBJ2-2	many	CSVEYGNTGELFF
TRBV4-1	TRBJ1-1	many	CASSQLGIEAFF
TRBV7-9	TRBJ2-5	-	CASSADRSLETQYF
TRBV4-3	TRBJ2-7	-	CASSQDPIAGYEQYF
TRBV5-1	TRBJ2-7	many	CASSSGQGISYEQYF
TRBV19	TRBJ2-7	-	CAFYPRGYYEQYF
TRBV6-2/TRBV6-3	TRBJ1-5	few	CASSTRDRGRGQPQHF
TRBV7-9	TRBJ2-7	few	CASSPEPSNRGEQYF
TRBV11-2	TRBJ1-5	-	CASKRTGVNQPQHF
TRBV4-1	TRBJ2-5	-	CASSQSHSLAGARETQYF
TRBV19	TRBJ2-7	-	CASSWADSYEQYF
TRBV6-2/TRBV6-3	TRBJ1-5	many	CATDSRGGNNQPQHF
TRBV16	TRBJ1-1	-	CASSGGNEAFF
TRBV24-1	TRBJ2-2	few	CATGGQNTGELFF
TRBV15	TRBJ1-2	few	CATSRQGLRGYTF
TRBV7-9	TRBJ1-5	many	CASSFVTGYSNQPQHF
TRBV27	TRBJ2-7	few	CASSVGGQYEQYF
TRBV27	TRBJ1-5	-	CASSLTGGGGNQPQHF
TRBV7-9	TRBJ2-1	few	CASSSQDPNEQFF
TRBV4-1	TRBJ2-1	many	CASSQSGDEQFF
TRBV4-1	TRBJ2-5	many	CASSQVPDQETQYF
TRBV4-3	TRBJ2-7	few	CASSQDVGQGTYEQYF
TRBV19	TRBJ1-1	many	CASTTGTGTEAFF
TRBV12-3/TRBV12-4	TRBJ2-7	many	CASSLGSTYEQYF
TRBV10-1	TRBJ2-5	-	CASNLQETQCF
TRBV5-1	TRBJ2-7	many	CASSFYRDSIYEQYF
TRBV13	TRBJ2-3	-	CASSTLATGESTDTQYF
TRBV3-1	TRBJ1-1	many	CASSQGTVDEAFF
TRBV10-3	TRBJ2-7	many	CAISDGTSLPLEYF
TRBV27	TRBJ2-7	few	CASSPGLTAYEQYF
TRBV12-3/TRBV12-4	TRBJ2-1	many	CASSLRDKPPNEQFF